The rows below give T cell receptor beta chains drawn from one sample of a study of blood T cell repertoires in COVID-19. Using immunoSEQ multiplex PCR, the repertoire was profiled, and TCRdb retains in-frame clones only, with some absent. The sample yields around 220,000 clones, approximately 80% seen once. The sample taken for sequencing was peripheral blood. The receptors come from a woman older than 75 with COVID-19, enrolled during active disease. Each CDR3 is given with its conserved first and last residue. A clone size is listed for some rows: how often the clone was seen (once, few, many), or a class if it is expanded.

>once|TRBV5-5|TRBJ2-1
CASSPGGSYNEQFF
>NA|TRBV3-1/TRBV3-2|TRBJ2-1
CASSQVGRGTYNEQFF
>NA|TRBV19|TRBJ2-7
CASSVGQGALEQYF
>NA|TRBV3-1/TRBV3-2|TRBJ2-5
CASGGTETQYF
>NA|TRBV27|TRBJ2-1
CASRSGRVVLSSYNEQFF
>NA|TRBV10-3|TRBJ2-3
CAISVGGSSTDTQYF
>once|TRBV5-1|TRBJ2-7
CASSFGVSVNEQYF
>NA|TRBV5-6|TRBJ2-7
CASSEDRGEQYF
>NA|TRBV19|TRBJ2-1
CASSRGGGSSDEQFF
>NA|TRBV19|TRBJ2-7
CASSIDGARLYEQYF
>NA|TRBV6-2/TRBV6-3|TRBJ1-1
CASSASGKTEAFF
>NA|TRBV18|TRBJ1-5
CASSPDGRVNQPQHF
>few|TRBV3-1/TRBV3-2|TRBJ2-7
CASSQDLRTSRVYEQYF
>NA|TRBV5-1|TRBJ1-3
CASSQGPRSGNTIYF
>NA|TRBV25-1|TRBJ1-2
CASSQQGQQGYTF
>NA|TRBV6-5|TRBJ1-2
CASSRSQGRPYGYTF
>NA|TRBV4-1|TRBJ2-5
CASSRLQGIETQYF
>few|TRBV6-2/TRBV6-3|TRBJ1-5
CASSYTQGRADQPQHF
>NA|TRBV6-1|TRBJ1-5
CASSEGAGFGQPQHF
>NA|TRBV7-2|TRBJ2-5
CASSLLADQETQYF
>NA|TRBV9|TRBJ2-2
CASSPWGGFGTGELFF
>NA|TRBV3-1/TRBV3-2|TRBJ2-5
CASSWGGKETQYF
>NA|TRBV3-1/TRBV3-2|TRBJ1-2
CASSQSFLADGYTF
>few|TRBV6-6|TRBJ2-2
CASRSADRTAGELFF
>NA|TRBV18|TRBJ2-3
CASSPDLVGQGTDTQYF
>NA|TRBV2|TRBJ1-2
CASSRDRAFLYGYTF
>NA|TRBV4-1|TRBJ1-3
CASSRQGGAGNTIYF
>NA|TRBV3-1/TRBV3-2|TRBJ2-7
CASSQRLAGGQEQYF
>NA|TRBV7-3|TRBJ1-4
CASSSPGDGGATNEKLFF
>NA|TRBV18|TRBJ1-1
CASSAGTGGGYTEAFF
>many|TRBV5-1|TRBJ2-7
CASSLTIRGGTSRPYEQYF
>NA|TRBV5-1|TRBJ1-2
CASSLRTALNYGYTF
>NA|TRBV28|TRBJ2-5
CASKSGGKIETQYF
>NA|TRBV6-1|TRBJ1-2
CASSDVQLYGYTF
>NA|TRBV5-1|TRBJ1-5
CASSLGGGQPQHF
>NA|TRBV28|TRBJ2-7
CASTRGDYEQYF
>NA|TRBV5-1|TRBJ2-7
CASSPPLSRGSEQYF
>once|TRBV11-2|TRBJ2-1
CASREGLGEQFF